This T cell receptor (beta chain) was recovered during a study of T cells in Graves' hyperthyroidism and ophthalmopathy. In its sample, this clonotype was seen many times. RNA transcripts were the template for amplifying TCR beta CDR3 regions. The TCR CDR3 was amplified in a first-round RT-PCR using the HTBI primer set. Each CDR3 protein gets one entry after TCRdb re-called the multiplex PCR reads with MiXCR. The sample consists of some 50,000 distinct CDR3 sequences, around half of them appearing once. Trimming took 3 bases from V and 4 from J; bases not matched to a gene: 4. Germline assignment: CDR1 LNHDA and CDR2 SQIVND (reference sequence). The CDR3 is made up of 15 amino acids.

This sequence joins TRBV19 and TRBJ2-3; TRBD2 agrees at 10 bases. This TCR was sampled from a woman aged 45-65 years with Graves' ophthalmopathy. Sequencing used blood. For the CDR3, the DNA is TGTGCCAGTAGTATCCTAGCGGGGGAAGCAGATACGCAGTATTTT. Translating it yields CASSILAGEADTQYF.